The subject of this entry is one T cell receptor (beta chain). The antigen is not known. The source of the sample is a study of CD4+ T cells in melanoma. Findings and limits, study-wide: CD8+ T cell, macrophage and B cell function reportedly correlated with neoantigen-specific CD4+ T cells. In melanoma, neoantigen-specific CD4+ T cells reportedly differed in differentiation state.

There are 15 residues in the CDR3. Trimming removed 6 bases from V and 3 bases from J; junction bases left unmatched: 8. The germline CDR1 and CDR2 sequences are SEHNR and FQNEAQ (reference sequence). The data were produced by immunoSEQ multiplex PCR, yet TCRdb's version contains in-frame clones alone and is incomplete. There are some 120,000 clones in the sample; approximately 90% occur only once, and 3% to 4% lies in the top ten. The sequenced material came from peripheral blood. The chain combines TRBV7-9 with TRBJ1-1; 9 nucleotides align to TRBD1. This TCR derives from a human donor with melanoma. CDR3 sequence: CASRTGGIGYTEAFF. CDR3 DNA: TGTGCCAGCAGGACAGGGGGAATCGGGTACACTGAAGCTTTCTTT.